This T cell receptor beta chain was recorded in a study of CD8+CD57+ T cells in acquired aplastic anemia. Trimming shortened V by 4 bases and J by 6 bases, and 13 bases separated the two germline ends. This CDR3 is built from 13 residues. The germline V gene has CDR1 SNHLY and CDR2 FYNNEI. Whoever was chosen for sequencing had shown CD8+CD57+ cell expansion by flow cytometry. Researchers used genomic DNA as the template to profile TCR beta VDJ and CDR3. Via MiXCR, TCRdb re-called the reads, giving one row per CDR3 protein. The table has about 200,000 distinct CDR3 sequences, more than 55% seen once. The rearrangement links TRBV2 to TRBJ2-7; tentative D call: TRBD1 (5 bases). This TCR came from a human donor with aplastic anemia. The material sequenced was sorted CD4+, CD8+, or CD8+CD57+ T cells (not recorded which) from PBMCs. The DNA for the CDR3 is TGTGCCAGCAGTGTTAGCAGGGTCGGCGAGCAGTACTTC. It specifies CASSVSRVGEQYF.